The present entry profiles one TCR beta chain with its context. Its antigen is currently not known. Base qualities are not provided; no much larger clone lies one nucleotide away. TCR CDR3 regions were amplified from genomic DNA by multiplex PCR using the deep immunoSEQ assay. Extracted genomic DNA from each cell subset was spread evenly across all wells of several immunoSEQ 96-well plates, with each plate serving as a replicate. For sorted subsets, each replicate PCR was loaded with approximately 0.2 ug genomic DNA, equivalent to some 27,000 T cell genomes. Purified libraries were quantified with a Qubit 3.0 fluorometer, sized on a Bioanalyzer 2100, and re-quantified with the KAPA Library Quantification kit. Every immunoSEQ 96-well plate was sequenced on a dedicated single-read 150-cycle Illumina NextSeq 550 flow cell. The original pipeline was this. Because only junctional sequences without quality scores were contained in the immunoSEQ output, filtering matching that applied to full-length reads could not be performed. To assign V/J genes and CDR3, sequences were annotated against IMGT germline references using PyIR, a Python wrapper for IgBLAST v1.9. Reads with weak V/J assignments (E-value above 1e-6), missing CDR3, stop codons, out-of-frame junctions, or ambiguous translated residues were removed. V3J clonotypes were defined by identical inferred V gene, J gene, and CDR3 amino acid sequence. To compute the percentage overlap between repertoires, the number of shared unique clonotypes was divided by the size of the smaller repertoire. Richness of each repertoire was evaluated using RTK rarefaction, the Chao1 estimator, and Recon v2.1 estimates of unobserved clonotypes. OLGA was used to compute generation probabilities for all TCRbeta clonotypes that the gDNA method yielded from a handful of donors. TCRdb retrieved this table from immuneACCESS and kept in-frame rearrangements only. Not all clones are present; in checked studies, unresolved V genes account for under half, and no reason is known for the remainder. Clone size and V and J calls were adopted from that table, with D and trimming inferred from the DNA. The sample table holds over 2 million clones, of which under 95% were seen once. In total, the top ten clones hold around 0.4% of the sample.

The data were taken from a study of shared clonotypes between healthy human individuals (dated by TCRdb to about 2020). About the full investigation: Three men and two women, aged 18 to 49 years, made up the cohort. For each donor, three plates each were used for CD4 naive and CD4 memory, two plates were used for CD8 naive, and one plate was used for CD8 memory. Blood TCR repertoires of 5 or 6 healthy adults were deeply sequenced to estimate repertoire size and the extent of clonotype sharing between individuals. To increase sequencing depth and limit assay-specific biases, different laboratories used diverse techniques to prepare libraries and sequence TCR repertoires. Leukapheresis yielded between about 0.94 and 9 billion PBMCs per donor.

The junction shows trimming of 1 base on V and 7 bases on J, and the gene matches do not reach 5 bases of it. Taken from the germline V gene, the CDR1 and CDR2 loops are LGHNA and YNFKEQ. The CDR3 covers 16 residues, taking in both the cysteine and the phenylalanine. Here the CDR3 DNA is all that survives: 48 bases in frame from base 1. Here is what the overall study found, with its caveats: Compared with non-shared clonotypes, the clonotypes found in all four sorted-subset donors had higher generation probabilities. Only blood was sampled, and tissue TCR repertoires likely differ from those in blood. Pairwise subsampling indicated that sequencing depth was expected to affect the degree of clonotype sharing among donors. Estimated clonotype richness was generally larger for naive than for memory subsets. Across four donors, approximately 5% of naive CD4, approximately 3.5% of naive CD8, approximately 2.5% of memory CD4, and approximately 0.42% of memory CD8 clonotypes were shared. The small number of donors limited the genetic and exposure-history diversity represented. Rarefaction of sorted-subset datasets indicated incomplete sequencing despite the large sequencing depth.

Donors were healthy HIV-negative adults with no recently reported acute infections or vaccinations. Every donor was a Caucasian adult living in Nashville, Tennessee, USA. Magnetic negative selection was used to enrich CD4+ T cells, after which naive cells were positively selected on CD45RA and the negative fraction became the memory subset. After blood collection by leukapheresis, PBMCs were isolated using Ficoll-Histopaque density gradient centrifugation and then cryopreserved in the vapor phase of liquid nitrogen. Purity and quantity of every magnetically sorted T cell population were checked by analytical flow cytometry. Genomic DNA was isolated from each sorted fraction and quantified by UV absorbance on a Nanodrop 2000c.

Source material: naive CD4+ T cells from PBMCs. According to the study, the label for this sample's cell subset or site signals: CD45RA+ positively selected. In this chain, TRBV4-2 is recombined with TRBJ2-3, with 13 bases matching TRBD2. The sequence was obtained from a man between 18 and 29 years old in good health. Some clones in this sample may be carry-over from other donors' samples. The sequenced DNA: TGTGCCAGCAGCCAAGTACTAGCGGGAGGGGGAAATACGCAGTATTTT. Its translation reads: CASSQVLAGGGNTQYF.